The T cell receptor beta chain under discussion was sequenced for a study of blood T cells in healthy people across ages. Study results and limitations: Older age coincided with a roughly linear decline in TCR beta diversity per million T cells. Long-lived donors had more naive CD4+ cells and higher diversity than aged donors. Diversity of TCR beta correlated strongly with naive T cell percentage.

Germline V gives CDR1 DFQATT, CDR2 SNEGSKA (reference sequence). This CDR3 has 14 residues. Trimming cost V 4 bases and J 1 base, with 11 bases left between them. On this clonotype: The antigen is unknown.

A second PCR, run for about 7 to 11 cycles, used a sample-barcoded 5' primer plus a J-beta primer mix. From each sample, at least 2.5 million paired-end reads containing CDR3 were obtained. In TCRdb, the 5' RACE reads were re-called with MiXCR into one record per CDR3 protein. The profile shows 1,500,000 or so distinct CDR3 sequences, almost 60% of them singletons. The sample consisted of blood. V usage is TRBV20-1 and J usage is TRBJ2-1; D is ambiguous. The clonotype was recovered from a man between 18 and 35 years old in good health. The CDR3 sequence is CSATLWASYNEQFF. CDR3 sequence (DNA): TGCAGTGCTACTCTATGGGCTTCCTACAATGAGCAGTTCTTC.